These T cell receptor beta chains were read from a single sample in a study of blood T cells in healthy people across ages. TCRdb ran MiXCR on the 5' RACE reads and lists one entry per CDR3 protein. The sample records about 640,000 distinct CDR3 sequences, about 28% being singletons. The specimen was blood. These TCRs come from a woman older than 75 in good health. CDR3s include the opening cysteine and the closing phenylalanine or tryptophan. The D gene is left open where the match is weak. Some rows mark clone size as missing; the rest say once, few, many or name a class of expanded clone.

v_gene: TRBV29-1; j_gene: TRBJ1-3; abundance: .; d_gene: .; CDR3aa: CSVNAGNTIYF; CDR3nt: TGCAGCGTTAACGCTGGAAACACCATATATTTT
v_gene: TRBV19; j_gene: TRBJ2-5; abundance: many; d_gene: .; CDR3aa: CASSEKGGETQYF; CDR3nt: TGTGCCAGTAGTGAAAAAGGTGGCGAGACCCAGTACTTC
v_gene: TRBV4-3; j_gene: TRBJ2-1; abundance: many; d_gene: TRBD1; CDR3aa: CASSQGDSFNEQFF; CDR3nt: TGCGCCAGCAGCCAAGGGGACAGCTTCAATGAGCAGTTCTTC
v_gene: TRBV11-2; j_gene: TRBJ2-5; abundance: .; d_gene: TRBD2; CDR3aa: CASSPRTSGGRYQETRYF; CDR3nt: TGTGCCAGCAGCCCACGGACTAGCGGGGGGCGGTACCAAGAGACCCGGTACTTC
v_gene: TRBV20-1; j_gene: TRBJ2-3; abundance: many; d_gene: .; CDR3aa: CSARVSGDTQYF; CDR3nt: TGCAGTGCTAGAGTGTCAGGGGATACGCAGTATTTT
v_gene: TRBV3-1; j_gene: TRBJ1-2; abundance: many; d_gene: .; CDR3aa: CASSQKTLRGLGYTF; CDR3nt: TGTGCCAGCAGCCAAAAAACTTTGAGGGGTCTCGGCTACACCTTC
v_gene: TRBV12-3/TRBV12-4; j_gene: TRBJ2-2; abundance: few; d_gene: TRBD1; CDR3aa: CASSSGQGTGELFF; CDR3nt: TGTGCCAGCAGTTCGGGACAGGGCACCGGGGAGCTGTTTTTT
v_gene: TRBV7-2; j_gene: TRBJ2-3; abundance: .; d_gene: .; CDR3aa: CASSPGGYNTDTQYF; CDR3nt: TGTGCCAGCAGCCCGGGGGGCTACAACACAGATACGCAGTATTTT
v_gene: TRBV5-1; j_gene: TRBJ2-5; abundance: .; d_gene: .; CDR3aa: CASSLGMAQETQYF; CDR3nt: TGCGCCAGCAGCTTGGGGATGGCCCAAGAGACCCAGTACTTC
v_gene: TRBV7-2; j_gene: TRBJ2-7; abundance: many; d_gene: .; CDR3aa: CASSLLQGYEQYF; CDR3nt: TGTGCCAGCAGCCTCCTACAGGGCTACGAGCAGTACTTC
v_gene: TRBV3-1; j_gene: TRBJ2-7; abundance: many; d_gene: .; CDR3aa: CASNQGLYGEQYF; CDR3nt: TGTGCCAGCAACCAGGGCCTCTATGGCGAGCAGTACTTC
v_gene: TRBV12-3/TRBV12-4; j_gene: TRBJ2-3; abundance: .; d_gene: TRBD1; CDR3aa: CASRRQGVGTQYF; CDR3nt: TGTGCCAGCAGAAGACAGGGGGTCGGTACGCAGTATTTT
v_gene: TRBV7-2; j_gene: TRBJ2-6; abundance: .; d_gene: .; CDR3aa: CASKDQSSGANVLTF; CDR3nt: TGTGCCAGCAAGGACCAAAGCTCTGGGGCCAACGTCCTGACTTTC
v_gene: TRBV12-3/TRBV12-4; j_gene: TRBJ2-7; abundance: many; d_gene: .; CDR3aa: CASTALGSSYEQYF; CDR3nt: TGTGCCAGCACCGCGCTGGGGAGCTCCTACGAGCAGTACTTC
v_gene: TRBV5-1; j_gene: TRBJ2-7; abundance: many; d_gene: .; CDR3aa: CASSFGRIGPNEQYF; CDR3nt: TGCGCCAGCAGCTTTGGCCGCATAGGGCCCAACGAGCAGTACTTC
v_gene: TRBV6-1; j_gene: TRBJ1-5; abundance: many; d_gene: .; CDR3aa: CASSKDPTYGNQPQHF; CDR3nt: TGTGCCAGCAGCAAGGACCCGACATACGGCAATCAGCCCCAGCATTTT
v_gene: TRBV7-2; j_gene: TRBJ2-7; abundance: .; d_gene: .; CDR3aa: CASSLEGPLSSYEQYF; CDR3nt: TGTGCCAGCAGCTTAGAGGGACCCCTGAGCTCCTACGAGCAGTACTTC
v_gene: TRBV7-2; j_gene: TRBJ2-5; abundance: many; d_gene: .; CDR3aa: CASSPKAGTLGAQYF; CDR3nt: TGTGCCAGCAGCCCGAAGGCGGGGACTCTCGGGGCCCAGTACTTC
v_gene: TRBV20-1; j_gene: TRBJ1-1; abundance: many; d_gene: TRBD1; CDR3aa: CSARDKWTGPNTEAFF; CDR3nt: TGCAGTGCTAGAGATAAGTGGACAGGGCCGAACACTGAAGCTTTCTTT
v_gene: TRBV28; j_gene: TRBJ2-5; abundance: many; d_gene: .; CDR3aa: CASSLGGLQETQYF; CDR3nt: TGTGCCAGCAGTTTAGGGGGGCTTCAAGAGACCCAGTACTTC
v_gene: TRBV15; j_gene: TRBJ1-5; abundance: .; d_gene: .; CDR3aa: CATSPELQAPGNQPQHF; CDR3nt: TGTGCCACCAGCCCAGAGCTACAGGCCCCCGGCAATCAGCCCCAGCATTTT
v_gene: TRBV6-5; j_gene: TRBJ1-4; abundance: .; d_gene: TRBD1; CDR3aa: CASSYHGTVNEKLFF; CDR3nt: TGTGCCAGCAGTTATCACGGGACAGTTAATGAAAAACTGTTTTTT
v_gene: TRBV19; j_gene: TRBJ1-2; abundance: many; d_gene: .; CDR3aa: CASRRAGSLYGYTF; CDR3nt: TGTGCCAGTCGCCGCGCAGGCAGTCTCTATGGCTACACCTTC
v_gene: TRBV20-1; j_gene: TRBJ2-1; abundance: few; d_gene: TRBD2; CDR3aa: CSAGLAGPWGEQFF; CDR3nt: TGCAGTGCGGGACTAGCGGGGCCGTGGGGGGAGCAGTTCTTC
v_gene: TRBV9; j_gene: TRBJ1-6; abundance: few; d_gene: .; CDR3aa: CASSPEGVSPLHF; CDR3nt: TGTGCCAGCAGCCCCGAGGGAGTGTCACCCCTCCACTTT
v_gene: TRBV6-5; j_gene: TRBJ2-3; abundance: many; d_gene: TRBD2; CDR3aa: CATGRKASGGTDTQYF; CDR3nt: TGTGCCACCGGGCGGAAAGCTAGCGGGGGCACAGATACGCAGTATTTT
v_gene: TRBV6-1; j_gene: TRBJ2-5; abundance: many; d_gene: TRBD2; CDR3aa: CASSLSSPGLLHKGQYF; CDR3nt: TGTGCCAGCAGCCTAAGTTCTCCGGGACTACTCCATAAGGGACAGTACTTC
v_gene: TRBV7-2; j_gene: TRBJ1-5; abundance: few; d_gene: .; CDR3aa: CASSLKSDQPQHF; CDR3nt: TGTGCCAGCAGCTTAAAATCTGATCAGCCCCAGCATTTT
v_gene: TRBV12-3/TRBV12-4; j_gene: TRBJ2-3; abundance: many; d_gene: .; CDR3aa: CASSRGSTDTQYF; CDR3nt: TGCGCCAGCAGCAGGGGAAGCACAGATACGCAGTATTTT
v_gene: TRBV10-3; j_gene: TRBJ2-7; abundance: many; d_gene: .; CDR3aa: CATTPLGPNSYEQYF; CDR3nt: TGTGCCACCACCCCGCTGGGGCCGAACAGCTACGAGCAGTACTTC
v_gene: TRBV10-3; j_gene: TRBJ1-6; abundance: many; d_gene: .; CDR3aa: CAISATGGPYYNSPLHF; CDR3nt: TGTGCCATCAGTGCGACAGGAGGCCCGTATTATAATTCACCCCTCCACTTT
v_gene: TRBV7-2; j_gene: TRBJ1-1; abundance: .; d_gene: .; CDR3aa: CASIPPLVRGPEAFF; CDR3nt: TGTGCCAGCATCCCCCCTCTGGTGCGGGGGCCTGAAGCTTTCTTT
v_gene: TRBV20-1; j_gene: TRBJ2-5; abundance: many; d_gene: TRBD1; CDR3aa: CSALPPGQGEETQYF; CDR3nt: TGCAGTGCTTTACCTCCGGGACAGGGTGAAGAGACCCAGTACTTC
v_gene: TRBV27; j_gene: TRBJ1-1; abundance: .; d_gene: .; CDR3aa: CASRFTGLNTEAFF; CDR3nt: TGTGCCAGCAGATTTACAGGTCTCAACACTGAAGCTTTCTTT
v_gene: TRBV7-9; j_gene: TRBJ2-3; abundance: many; d_gene: TRBD2; CDR3aa: CASSSNIGLAGNTDTQYF; CDR3nt: TGTGCCAGCAGCTCCAACATAGGACTAGCGGGCAACACAGATACGCAGTATTTT
v_gene: TRBV24-1; j_gene: TRBJ2-5; abundance: .; d_gene: .; CDR3aa: CATSDSDRFQETQYF; CDR3nt: TGTGCCACCAGTGATTCGGACAGATTCCAAGAGACCCAGTACTTC
v_gene: TRBV6-1; j_gene: TRBJ2-5; abundance: few; d_gene: .; CDR3aa: CASSALGGGKQETQYF; CDR3nt: TGTGCCAGCAGTGCCCTAGGGGGGGGGAAACAAGAGACCCAGTACTTC
v_gene: TRBV13; j_gene: TRBJ1-6; abundance: many; d_gene: .; CDR3aa: CASSPSPTGGSPLHF; CDR3nt: TGTGCCAGCAGCCCATCCCCTACCGGGGGCTCACCCCTCCACTTT
v_gene: TRBV9; j_gene: TRBJ2-7; abundance: .; d_gene: .; CDR3aa: CASSAGGSLSTYEQYF; CDR3nt: TGTGCCAGCAGCGCCGGAGGCTCCCTATCAACCTACGAGCAGTACTTC
v_gene: TRBV20-1; j_gene: TRBJ1-1; abundance: few; d_gene: .; CDR3aa: CSAYGPLGTEAFF; CDR3nt: TGCAGTGCTTACGGGCCGCTGGGCACTGAAGCTTTCTTT
v_gene: TRBV29-1; j_gene: TRBJ1-2; abundance: many; d_gene: .; CDR3aa: CSVELERTAPSNYGYTF; CDR3nt: TGCAGCGTTGAATTAGAAAGGACAGCCCCCTCGAACTATGGCTACACCTTC
v_gene: TRBV5-6; j_gene: TRBJ2-3; abundance: many; d_gene: .; CDR3aa: CASSRQGPHTDTQYF; CDR3nt: TGTGCCAGCAGCCGCCAGGGGCCACACACAGATACGCAGTATTTT
v_gene: TRBV12-3/TRBV12-4; j_gene: TRBJ1-2; abundance: .; d_gene: TRBD1; CDR3aa: CASSWTGDDGYTF; CDR3nt: TGTGCCAGCAGTTGGACAGGGGATGACGGCTACACCTTC
v_gene: TRBV25-1; j_gene: TRBJ1-2; abundance: many; d_gene: .; CDR3aa: CASSEGALWGYTF; CDR3nt: TGTGCCAGCAGTGAAGGGGCCCTCTGGGGCTACACCTTC